In this sample, the clone carrying this T cell receptor (beta chain) turned up a few times. This sample is drawn from a study of cytomegalovirus exposure and HLA in healthy donors. Study-wide context: An analysis done earlier identified 120 million or so unique TCR beta sequences from about 179 million T cells.

The CDR3 totals 14 residues. Germline CDR1 and CDR2: SGHAT and FQDESV (reference sequence). The V end lost 5 bases, the J end lost 1 base, and 11 bases lay between the germline ends. Amplification used 60 Vbeta primers and 13 Jbeta primers. Produced via immunoSEQ multiplex PCR; TCRdb's table is partial and in-frame only. The top ten hold 3% to 4% of the sample, which has roughly 100,000 clones, approximately 64% seen once. The clonotype was recovered from a woman aged 50 to 65 in good health and CMV-seronegative. This rearrangement joins TRBV11-1 to TRBJ1-1, with D uncertain. Sequencing was performed on PBMCs. The CDR3 DNA follows: TGTGCCAGCAGCCCCGGCGGAGGGAACACTGAAGCTTTCTTT. Encoded protein: CASSPGGGNTEAFF.